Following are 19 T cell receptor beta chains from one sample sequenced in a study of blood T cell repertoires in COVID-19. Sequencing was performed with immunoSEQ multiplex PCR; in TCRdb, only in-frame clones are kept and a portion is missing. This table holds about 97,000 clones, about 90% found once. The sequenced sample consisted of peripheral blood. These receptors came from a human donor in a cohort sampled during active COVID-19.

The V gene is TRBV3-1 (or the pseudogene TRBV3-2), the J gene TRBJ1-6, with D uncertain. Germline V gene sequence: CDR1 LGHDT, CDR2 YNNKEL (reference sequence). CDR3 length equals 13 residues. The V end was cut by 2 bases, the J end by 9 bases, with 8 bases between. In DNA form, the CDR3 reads TGTGCCAGCAGCCAACCAAATTTTTCACCCCTCCACTTT. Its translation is CASSQPNFSPLHF.

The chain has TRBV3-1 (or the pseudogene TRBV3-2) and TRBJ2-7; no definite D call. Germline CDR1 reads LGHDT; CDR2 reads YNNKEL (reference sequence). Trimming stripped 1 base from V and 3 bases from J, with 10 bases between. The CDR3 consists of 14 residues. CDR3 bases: TGTGCCAGCAGCCAAGGTCCCCTAATCTACGAGCAGTACTTC. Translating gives CASSQGPLIYEQYF.

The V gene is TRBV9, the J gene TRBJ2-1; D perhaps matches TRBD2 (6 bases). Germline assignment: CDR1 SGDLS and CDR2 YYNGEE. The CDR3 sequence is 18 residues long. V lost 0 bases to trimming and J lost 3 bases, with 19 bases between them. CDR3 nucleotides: TGTGCCAGCAGCGTAGAAGGGCGGTGGGGACTGAGCTACAATGAGCAGTTCTTC. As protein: CASSVEGRWGLSYNEQFF.

CDR3 bases: TGTGCCAGCAGCTCGGGACTAGCTCCAGATACGCAGTATTTT. Its translation: CASSSGLAPDTQYF. This sequence joins TRBV5-4 and TRBJ2-3; 9 bases align to TRBD2. CDR3 length: 14 amino acids. Losses at the gene ends were 3 bases for V and 4 bases for J; bases not matched to a gene: 3. The germline V gene has CDR1 SGHNT and CDR2 YYREEE (reference sequence).

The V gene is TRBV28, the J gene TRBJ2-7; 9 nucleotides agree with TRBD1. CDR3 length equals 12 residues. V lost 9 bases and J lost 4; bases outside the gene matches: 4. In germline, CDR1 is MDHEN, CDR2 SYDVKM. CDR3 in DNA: TGTGCCAGTGGACAGGGGAAATACGAGCAGTACTTC. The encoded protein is CASGQGKYEQYF.

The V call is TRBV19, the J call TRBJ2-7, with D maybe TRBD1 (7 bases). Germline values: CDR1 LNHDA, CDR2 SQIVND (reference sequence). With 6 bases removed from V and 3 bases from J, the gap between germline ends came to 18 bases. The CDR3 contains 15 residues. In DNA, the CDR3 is TGTGCCAGTAGGCTTCAGGGGGGCATTTACTACGAGCAGTACTTC. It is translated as CASRLQGGIYYEQYF.

CDR3 bases: TGCGCCAGCAGCGTGGGACTGCCTAACACTGAAGCTTTCTTT. It codes for CASSVGLPNTEAFF. The chain has TRBV5-1 and TRBJ1-1; maybe TRBD1 (5 bases). Between the trimmed V and J ends, which lost 4 bases and 2 bases, there was a span of 12 bases. The germline gives CDR1 SGHRS, CDR2 YFSETQ. The CDR3 is made up of 14 amino acids. Combining the CDR3 with reference TRBV5-1 and TRBJ1-1 gives the whole variable domain KAGVTQTPRYLIKTRGQQVTLSCSPISGHRSVSWYQQTPGQGLQFLFEYFSETQRNKGNFPGRFSGRQFSNSRSEMNVSTLELGDSALYLCASSVGLPNTEAFFGQGTRLTVV.

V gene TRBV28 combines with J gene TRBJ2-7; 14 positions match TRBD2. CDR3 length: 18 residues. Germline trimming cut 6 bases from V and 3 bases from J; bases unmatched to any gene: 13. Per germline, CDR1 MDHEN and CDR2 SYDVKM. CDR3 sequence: CASSGTSGRAGRIYEQYF. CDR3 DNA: TGTGCCAGCAGCGGGACTAGCGGGAGAGCGGGGCGGATCTACGAGCAGTACTTC.

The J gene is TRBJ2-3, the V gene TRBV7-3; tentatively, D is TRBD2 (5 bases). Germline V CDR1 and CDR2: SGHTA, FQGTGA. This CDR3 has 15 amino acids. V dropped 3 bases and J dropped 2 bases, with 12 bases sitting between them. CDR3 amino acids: CASSFGELNTDTQYF. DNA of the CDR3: TGTGCCAGCAGCTTCGGGGAACTGAACACAGATACGCAGTATTTT.

CDR3 amino acids: CASSLNQREGLNNEQFF. The CDR3 DNA reads TGCGCCAGCAGCTTGAACCAGCGGGAGGGCCTGAACAATGAGCAGTTCTTC. The genes are TRBV5-1 and TRBJ2-1, with TRBD2 matching 10 bases. Unmatched junction bases numbered 9, after V lost 1 base and J lost 5 bases. Germline lookup yields CDR1 SGHRS and CDR2 YFSETQ. There are 17 residues in the CDR3.

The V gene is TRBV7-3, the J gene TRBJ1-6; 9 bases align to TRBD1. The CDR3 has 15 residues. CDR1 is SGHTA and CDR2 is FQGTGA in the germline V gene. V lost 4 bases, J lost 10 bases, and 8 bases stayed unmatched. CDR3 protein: CASSSLGTGQSPLHF. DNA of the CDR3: TGTGCCAGCAGCTCGCTAGGGACAGGGCAATCACCCCTCCACTTT.

CDR3 sequence: CASSSFSYEQYF. The CDR3, as DNA: TGTGCCAGCAGTTCATTCTCCTACGAGCAGTACTTC. This chain links TRBV28 with TRBJ2-7; unclear D gene. CDR1 is MDHEN, CDR2 SYDVKM, per germline. Trimming took 4 bases from V and 0 from J, leaving 4 bases between them. CDR3 length: 12 residues.

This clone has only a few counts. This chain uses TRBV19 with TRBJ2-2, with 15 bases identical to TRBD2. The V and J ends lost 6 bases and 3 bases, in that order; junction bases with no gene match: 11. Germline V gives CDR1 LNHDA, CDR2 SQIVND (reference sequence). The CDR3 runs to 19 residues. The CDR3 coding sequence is TGTGCCAGTAGCCGGCTGGGACTAGCGGGAGGATCGGACACCGGGGAGCTGTTTTTT. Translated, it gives CASSRLGLAGGSDTGELFF.

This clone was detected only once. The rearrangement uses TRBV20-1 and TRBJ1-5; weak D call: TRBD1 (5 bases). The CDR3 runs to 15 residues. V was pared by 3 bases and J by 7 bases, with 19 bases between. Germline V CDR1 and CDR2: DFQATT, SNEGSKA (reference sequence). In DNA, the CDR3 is TGCAGTGCTAGTACGGGGGTCGGCGGCGTACAGCCCCAGCATTTT. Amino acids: CSASTGVGGVQPQHF.

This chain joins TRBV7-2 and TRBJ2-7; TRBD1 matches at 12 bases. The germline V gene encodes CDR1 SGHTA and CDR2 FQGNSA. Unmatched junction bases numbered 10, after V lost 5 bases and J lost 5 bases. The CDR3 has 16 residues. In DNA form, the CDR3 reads TGTGCCAGCAGCGTACCGGGACAGGGGGCGGCTGACGAGCAGTACTTC. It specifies CASSVPGQGAADEQYF.

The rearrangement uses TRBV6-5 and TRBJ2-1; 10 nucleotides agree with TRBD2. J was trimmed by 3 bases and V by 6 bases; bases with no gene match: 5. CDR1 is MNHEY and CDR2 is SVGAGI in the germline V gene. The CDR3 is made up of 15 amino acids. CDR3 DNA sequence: TGTGCCAGCAGCTTTCTAGCGGGAGACTACAATGAGCAGTTCTTC. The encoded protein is CASSFLAGDYNEQFF.

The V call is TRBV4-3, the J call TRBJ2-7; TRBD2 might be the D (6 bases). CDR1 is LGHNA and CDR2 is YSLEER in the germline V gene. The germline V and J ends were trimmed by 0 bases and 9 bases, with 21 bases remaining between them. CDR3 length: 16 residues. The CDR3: CASSQDIGQGGSRQYF. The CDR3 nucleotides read TGCGCCAGCAGCCAAGATATAGGGCAGGGAGGAAGTCGGCAGTACTTC.

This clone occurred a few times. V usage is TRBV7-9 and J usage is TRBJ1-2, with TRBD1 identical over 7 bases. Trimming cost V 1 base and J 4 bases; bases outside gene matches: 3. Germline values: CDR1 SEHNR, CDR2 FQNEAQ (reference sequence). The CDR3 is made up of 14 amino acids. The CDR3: CASSLDRGIYGYTF. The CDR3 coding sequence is TGTGCCAGCAGCTTAGACAGGGGAATCTATGGCTACACCTTC.

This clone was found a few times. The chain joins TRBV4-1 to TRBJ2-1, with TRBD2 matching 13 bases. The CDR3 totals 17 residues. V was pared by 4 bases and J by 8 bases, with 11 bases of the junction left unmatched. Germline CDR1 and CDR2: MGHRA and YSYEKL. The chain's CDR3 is CASSLRLAGGWGDEQFF. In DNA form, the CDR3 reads TGCGCCAGCAGCCTAAGACTAGCGGGAGGTTGGGGGGATGAGCAGTTCTTC.